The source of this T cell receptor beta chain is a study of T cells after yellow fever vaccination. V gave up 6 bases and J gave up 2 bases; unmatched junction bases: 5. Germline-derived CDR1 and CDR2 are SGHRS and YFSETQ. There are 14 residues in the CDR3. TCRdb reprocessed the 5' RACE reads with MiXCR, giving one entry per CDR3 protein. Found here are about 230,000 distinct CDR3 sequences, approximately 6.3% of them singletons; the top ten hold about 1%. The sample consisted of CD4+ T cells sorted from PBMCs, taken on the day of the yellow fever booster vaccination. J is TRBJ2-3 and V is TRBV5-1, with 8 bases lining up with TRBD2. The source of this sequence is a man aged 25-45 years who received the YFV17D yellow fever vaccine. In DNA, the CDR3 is TGCGCCAGCACTCCGGGAGGGGACACAGATACGCAGTATTTT. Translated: CASTPGGDTDTQYF.